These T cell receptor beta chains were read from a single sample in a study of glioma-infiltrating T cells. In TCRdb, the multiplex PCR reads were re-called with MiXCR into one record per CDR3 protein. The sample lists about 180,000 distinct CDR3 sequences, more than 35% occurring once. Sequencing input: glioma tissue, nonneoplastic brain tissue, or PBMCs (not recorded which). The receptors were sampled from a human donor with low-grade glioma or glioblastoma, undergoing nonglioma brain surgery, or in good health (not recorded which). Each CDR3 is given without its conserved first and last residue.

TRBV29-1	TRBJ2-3	SVREAGGTDTQY
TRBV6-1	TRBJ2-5	AGSGTEETQY
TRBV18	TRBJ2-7	ASSPLDNRYEQY
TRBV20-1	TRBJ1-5	SASGGRSNQPQH
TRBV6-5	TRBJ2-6	ASSYGQPGANVMT
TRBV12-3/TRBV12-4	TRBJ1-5	ASSQTAEPNQPQH
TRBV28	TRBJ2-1	ASSPPTGVSYEQF
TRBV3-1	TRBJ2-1	ASSQDPSGGYNKQF
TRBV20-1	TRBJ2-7	SARGGTGFGEQY
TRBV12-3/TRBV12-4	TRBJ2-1	ASSSTGRHNEQF
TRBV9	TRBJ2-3	ASSVGTVGSDTQY
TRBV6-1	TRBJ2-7	DSSEPGTGTYEQY
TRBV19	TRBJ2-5	ASKGLQETQY
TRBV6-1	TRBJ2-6	ASTWDSRVLT
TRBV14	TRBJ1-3	ASSHHGTGSSGNTIY
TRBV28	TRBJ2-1	ATRPQSADYNEQF
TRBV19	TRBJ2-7	ASCTGGEQY
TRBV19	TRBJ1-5	ASSIQGSGNQPQH
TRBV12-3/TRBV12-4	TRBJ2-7	ASSSRLDEQY
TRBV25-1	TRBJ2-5	ASTPSTSGQETQY
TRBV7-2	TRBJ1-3	ASSQYSGNTIY
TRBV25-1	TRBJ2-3	ASSEGRGTGTQY
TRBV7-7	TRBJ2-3	ASSLDGSTDTQY
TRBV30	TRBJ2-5	AYTTGRLPQETQY
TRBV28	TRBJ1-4	ASREPQRQNEKLF
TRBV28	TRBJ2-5	ASSLGGEAETQY
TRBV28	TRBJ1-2	ASSSSCRDGYT
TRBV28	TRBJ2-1	ASSLLISGKGEQF
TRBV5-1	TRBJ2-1	ASSLVGTDYNEQF
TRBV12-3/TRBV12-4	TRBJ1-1	ASSWATTSGTEAF
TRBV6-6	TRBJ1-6	ASSLGESSYNSHLH
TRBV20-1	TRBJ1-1	SARLGFGEAF
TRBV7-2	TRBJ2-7	ASSPQAGAGNYEQY
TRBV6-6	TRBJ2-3	ASSYGDTRQY
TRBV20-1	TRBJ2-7	SARNPGGRYEQY
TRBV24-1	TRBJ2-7	ATNPSRDRVTYEQY
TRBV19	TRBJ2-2	ASSQDGNTGELF
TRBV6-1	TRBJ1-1	ASSEVRNTEAL
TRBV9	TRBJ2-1	ASSMGLANTGREQF
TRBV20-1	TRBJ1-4	SARIAQGGEKLF
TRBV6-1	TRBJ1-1	ASSPRVTEAF
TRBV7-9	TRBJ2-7	ASSSDREPYEQY
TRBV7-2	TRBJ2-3	ASSLAQDTQY
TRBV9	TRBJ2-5	ASSLEGLAGLKTQY
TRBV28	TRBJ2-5	ASGRRYTQY
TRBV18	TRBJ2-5	ASSQGTSGSFQETQY
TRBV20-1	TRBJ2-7	SARDGETSGRTLYEQY
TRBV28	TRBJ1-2	AVNGGEQNYGYT
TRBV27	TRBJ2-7	ASSWGGEQY
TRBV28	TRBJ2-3	ASSSDPGGKRTDTQY